This entry lists 25 T cell receptor beta chains sequenced from one sample in a study of blood T cells in healthy people across ages (dated by TCRdb to 2015 to 2017). Library preparation employed 5' RACE. The sequencer listed for this sample is Illumina HiSeq 2500. The second PCR ran for roughly 6 to 11 cycles and used a J-beta primer mix along with a sample-barcoded 5' primer. TCRdb itself trimmed the public reads at Q25 with fastp, ran MiXCR and retained productive beta chains. One record per CDR3 amino acid sequence lists the most common genes and DNA. For this sample there are about 580,000 distinct CDR3 sequences; roughly 48% appear just once. The biggest ten clones account for around 25% of the sample. Source material: blood. These receptors were collected from a man at least 80 years old in good health.

The rearrangement joins TRBV9 to TRBJ2-5; no definite D call. Germline V gene lookup returns CDR1 SGDLS and CDR2 YYNGEE. Trimming stripped 4 bases from V and 3 bases from J, with 13 bases between. The CDR3 totals 14 residues. CDR3 coding DNA: TGTGCCAGCAGCCCCTTGGTCGGAAAAGAGACCCAGTACTTC. It translates to CASSPLVGKETQYF.

This chain joins TRBV7-8 and TRBJ1-4; 9 bases match TRBD1. J gave up 5 bases and V 0 bases, and 4 bases lay outside the gene matches. Germline V gives CDR1 SGHVS, CDR2 FQNEAQ. This CDR3 is built from 16 residues. CDR3 sequence (DNA): TGTGCCAGCAGCTTAGCAATTGGGACAGGGAATGAAAAACTGTTTTTT. Translated: CASSLAIGTGNEKLFF.

The chain links TRBV9 to TRBJ2-3; perhaps TRBD2 as D (6 bases). V lost 0 bases and J lost 2, with 13 bases in between. This CDR3 spans 16 amino acids. The germline V gene encodes CDR1 SGDLS and CDR2 YYNGEE. CDR3 sequence: CASSVAGGASTDTQYF. The CDR3 region has the DNA TGTGCCAGCAGCGTAGCGGGCGGGGCGTCCACAGATACGCAGTATTTT.

This chain joins TRBV28 and TRBJ2-5, with 10 bases identical to TRBD1. Germline V gene data show CDR1 as MDHEN and CDR2 as SYDVKM. There are 14 residues in the CDR3. Trimming removed 8 bases from V and 4 bases from J; junction bases left unmatched: 7. This chain's CDR3 is CASASGQGGETQYF. CDR3 bases: TGTGCCAGCGCCTCAGGACAGGGGGGAGAGACCCAGTACTTC.

The chain uses TRBV6-6 and TRBJ2-1, with 7 bases aligning to TRBD1. Per germline, CDR1 MNHNY and CDR2 SVGAGI (reference sequence). The junction had 14 bases not matched to a gene; V was cut back by 6 bases and J by 6 bases. The CDR3 covers 16 residues. CDR3 sequence: CASSRGLTGRPNEQFF. The DNA for the CDR3 is TGTGCCAGCAGCCGAGGCCTGACAGGGCGTCCCAATGAGCAGTTCTTC.

This clonotype was counted only a few times. This chain connects TRBV20-1 to TRBJ2-3, with TRBD2 as a possible D gene (7 bases). Germline CDR1 DFQATT, CDR2 SNEGSKA (reference sequence). Trimming cost V 5 bases and J 2 bases, with 20 bases left between them. The length of the CDR3 is 16 residues. DNA of the CDR3: TGCAGTGCTCAACTCCCGGGGGGCCGCTTCACAGATACGCAGTATTTT. Amino acid sequence: CSAQLPGGRFTDTQYF.

CDR3 amino acids: CASSFRDGAYEQYF. DNA for the CDR3: TGTGCCAGCAGCTTTCGGGACGGAGCCTACGAGCAGTACTTC. The chain has TRBV7-3 and TRBJ2-7; TRBD1 or TRBD2 may be the D gene (5 bases each). Germline assignment: CDR1 SGHTA and CDR2 FQGTGA. The CDR3 covers 14 residues. Trimming cost V 3 bases and J 2 bases, with 11 bases left between them.

In this sample, this clonotype turned up a few times. The chain joins TRBV6-2 or TRBV6-3 to TRBJ2-5; weak D call: TRBD1 (6 bases). The CDR3 contains 15 residues. Germline-derived CDR1 and CDR2 are MNHEY and SVGEGT. Trimming removed 2 bases at V and 0 bases at J, with 10 bases between. In DNA, the CDR3 is TGTGCCAGCAGTTACCACCGGGACAACCAAGAGACCCAGTACTTC. It translates to CASSYHRDNQETQYF.

The CDR3 loop is CSARDNMNTEAFF. CDR3 bases: TGCAGTGCTAGGGACAATATGAACACTGAAGCTTTCTTT. The V and J genes are TRBV20-1 and TRBJ1-1, with D perhaps matching TRBD1 (5 bases). The CDR3 is 13 amino acids. V dropped 3 bases and J dropped 0 bases, with 8 bases sitting between them. CDR1 DFQATT and CDR2 SNEGSKA come from the germline V gene (reference sequence).

The chain carries TRBV20-1 and TRBJ1-2; a weak D match, TRBD1 (5 bases). V lost 6 bases and J 0 bases, leaving 14 bases between the germline ends. The germline CDR1 and CDR2 sequences are DFQATT and SNEGSKA (reference sequence). This CDR3 contains 14 residues. The CDR3 spells CSAVQDFANYGYTF. The CDR3 region has the DNA TGCAGTGCGGTACAGGATTTTGCTAACTATGGCTACACCTTC.

The chain carries TRBV7-3 and TRBJ1-6; the D is unclear. The ends were cut back, 3 bases at V and 10 bases at J, with 13 bases in the middle. This CDR3 spans 14 amino acids. Germline V gives CDR1 SGHTA, CDR2 FQGTGA. This CDR3 reads CASSLEGSGSPLHF. The DNA for the CDR3 is TGTGCCAGCAGCTTGGAGGGATCGGGCTCACCCCTCCACTTT.

The rearrangement links TRBV4-2 to TRBJ2-7; 9 bases map to TRBD2. The V gene's germline CDR1 is LGHNA and CDR2 YNFKEQ. After removal of 0 bases from V and 1 base from J, the junction contained 7 bases not matched to a gene. The CDR3 length is 17 residues. The CDR3: CASSQEVLAGRSYEQYF. As DNA, the CDR3 is TGTGCCAGCAGCCAAGAAGTACTAGCGGGCCGTTCCTACGAGCAGTACTTC.

J is TRBJ2-5 and V is TRBV9; 8 bases agree with TRBD2. With 0 bases clipped from V and 0 bases from J, the junction kept 4 bases outside the gene matches. The V gene's germline CDR1 is SGDLS and CDR2 YYNGEE. The CDR3 is made up of 16 amino acids. CDR3: CASSVGASGYQETQYF. In DNA, the CDR3 is TGTGCCAGCAGCGTAGGAGCTAGCGGGTACCAAGAGACCCAGTACTTC.

In its sample, this clonotype was seen a few times. The genes are TRBV5-1 and TRBJ2-5, with 11 bases aligning to TRBD2. J lost 2 bases, V lost 4 bases, and 13 bases had no gene match. The CDR3 has 18 residues. The V gene's germline CDR1 is SGHRS and CDR2 YFSETQ. The CDR3 DNA sequence: TGCGCCAGCAGCCTAGGGGCGGCTAGCGGGAGGATACAAGAGACCCAGTACTTC. It translates to CASSLGAASGRIQETQYF.

Comments on this clonotype: One junction end disagrees with the germline gene, perhaps due to a read error. The CDR3 nucleotides read TGTGCCGGCAGTTACTTGCACTCGGAAAAACTGTTTTTT. This encodes CAGSYLHSEKLFF. The rearrangement links TRBV6-5 to TRBJ1-4; no clear D gene. Per the germline V gene, CDR1 is MNHEY and CDR2 is SVGAGI. CDR3 length equals 13 residues.

This clonotype was picked up a small number of times. The rearrangement joins TRBV6-5 to TRBJ1-6; D unclear. Germline lookup yields CDR1 MNHEY and CDR2 SVGAGI. Trimming shortened V by 3 bases and J by 3 bases, and 9 bases separated the two germline ends. This CDR3 is built from 15 residues. Here the CDR3 DNA reads TGTGCCAGCAGTTATCGGCACTTCTATAATTCACCCCTCCACTTT. Encoded protein: CASSYRHFYNSPLHF.

This chain links TRBV29-1 with TRBJ2-3, with D maybe TRBD2 (5 bases). CDR1 and CDR2 from the germline V gene are SQVTM and ANQGSEA. With 1 base removed from V and 6 bases from J, the gap between germline ends came to 14 bases. The CDR3 totals 14 residues. CDR3 nucleotides: TGCAGCGTTGAAGTCCCGGTCCGCGGGGATACGCAGTATTTT. Protein sequence: CSVEVPVRGDTQYF.

As to this clonotype: A clone one base away is much larger, so this may be a read error. The chain joins TRBV6-6 to TRBJ2-1; 7 bases map to TRBD1. Germline lookup yields CDR1 MNHNY and CDR2 SVGAGI (reference sequence). V gave up 2 bases and J gave up 12 bases; unmatched junction bases: 13. This CDR3 has 15 amino acids. The DNA of the CDR3 is TGTGCCAGCAGTTACGACAGGGATACACAGGGTGGGCAGTTCTTC. Its protein is CASSYDRDTQGGQFF.

This clonotype occurred a few times. The chain recombines TRBV7-2 with TRBJ2-5; D remains ambiguous. Germline V CDR1 and CDR2: SGHTA, FQGNSA. Trimming took off 3 bases at V and 4 bases at J, with 12 bases between the two ends. The CDR3 is made up of 14 amino acids. For the CDR3, the DNA is TGTGCCAGCAGCTTTACGCGGAGCGCAGAGACCCAGTACTTC. Residues: CASSFTRSAETQYF.

This clonotype was observed a handful of times. The DNA of the CDR3 is TGCGCCAGCAGCTTAGGAAGGGGGATATCAGAGACCCAGTACTTC. This gives the protein CASSLGRGISETQYF. The V and J genes are TRBV5-1 and TRBJ2-5; a possible D gene is TRBD1 (6 bases). V lost 2 bases, J lost 4 bases, and 15 bases lay in between. The germline V gene encodes CDR1 SGHRS and CDR2 YFSETQ. The CDR3 spans 15 residues.

The gene calls are TRBV30 and TRBJ1-1; D gene ambiguous. Trimming left V 2 bases short and J 1 base short, with 2 bases between. From germline, CDR1 is GTSNPN and CDR2 SVGIG (reference sequence). This CDR3 region has 11 residues. The CDR3 is CAWSRNTEAFF. As DNA, the CDR3 is TGTGCCTGGAGTCGGAACACTGAAGCTTTCTTT.

The chain employs TRBV10-3 and TRBJ2-7, with TRBD2 matching 11 bases. Per germline, CDR1 ENHRY and CDR2 SYGVKD. This CDR3 spans 15 amino acids. With V trimmed by 3 bases and J by 3 bases, 4 bases remained unmatched. CDR3 sequence (DNA): TGTGCCATCAGTGACCCGGGACTAGCGGTCTACGAGCAGTACTTC. Translated: CAISDPGLAVYEQYF.

The J gene is TRBJ2-4, the V gene TRBV7-3; D is unresolved. The germline V gene encodes CDR1 SGHTA and CDR2 FQGTGA. This CDR3 contains 13 residues. V was pared by 5 bases and J by 7 bases, with 12 bases between. The CDR3 nucleotides are TGTGCCAGCAGCCCCCCTTACTCTAACATTCAGTACTTC. Residues: CASSPPYSNIQYF. Full variable domain (remainder filled in from reference TRBV7-3 and TRBJ2-4): GAGVSQTPSNKVTEKGKYVELRCDPISGHTALYWYRQSLGQGPEFLIYFQGTGAADDSGLPNDRFFAVRPEGSVSTLKIQRTERGDSAVYLCASSPPYSNIQYFGAGTRLSVL.

The chain has TRBV5-1 and TRBJ2-1, with TRBD2 identical over 10 bases. CDR3 length equals 14 residues. CDR1 is SGHRS, CDR2 YFSETQ, per germline. V was clipped by 8 bases and J by 6 bases; unmatched bases: 8. The CDR3 DNA sequence: TGCGCCAGTTCTCTAGCGGGAGAGTCCAATGAGCAGTTCTTC. This gives the protein CASSLAGESNEQFF.

This clonotype occurred a few times. The rearrangement links TRBV5-1 to TRBJ1-2; D is perhaps TRBD1 (5 bases). The germline V and J ends were trimmed by 0 bases and 3 bases, with 9 bases remaining between them. The CDR3 contains 14 residues. In germline, CDR1 is SGHRS, CDR2 YFSETQ. CDR3: CASSLDRPDYGYTF. The CDR3 region has the DNA TGCGCCAGCAGCTTGGACAGGCCTGACTATGGCTACACCTTC.